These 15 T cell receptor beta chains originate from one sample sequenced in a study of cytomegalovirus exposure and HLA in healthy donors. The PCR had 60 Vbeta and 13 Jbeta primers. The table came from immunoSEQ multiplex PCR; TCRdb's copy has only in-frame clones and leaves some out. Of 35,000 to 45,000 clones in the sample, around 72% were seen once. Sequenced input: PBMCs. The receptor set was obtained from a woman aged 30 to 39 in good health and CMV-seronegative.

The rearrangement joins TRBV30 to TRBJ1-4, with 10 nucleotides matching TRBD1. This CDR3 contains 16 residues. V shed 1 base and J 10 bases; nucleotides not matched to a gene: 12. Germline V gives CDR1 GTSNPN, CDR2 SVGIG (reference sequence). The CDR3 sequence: CAWSEGQGLKGGKLFF. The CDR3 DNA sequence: TGTGCCTGGAGTGAGGGACAGGGGCTAAAGGGGGGAAAACTGTTTTTT.

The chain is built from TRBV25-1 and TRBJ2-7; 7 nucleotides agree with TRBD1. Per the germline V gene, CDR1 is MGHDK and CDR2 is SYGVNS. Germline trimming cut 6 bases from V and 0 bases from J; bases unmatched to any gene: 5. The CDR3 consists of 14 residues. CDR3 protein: CASSRTGASYEQYF. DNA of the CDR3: TGTGCCAGCAGCCGGACAGGAGCCTCCTACGAGCAGTACTTC.

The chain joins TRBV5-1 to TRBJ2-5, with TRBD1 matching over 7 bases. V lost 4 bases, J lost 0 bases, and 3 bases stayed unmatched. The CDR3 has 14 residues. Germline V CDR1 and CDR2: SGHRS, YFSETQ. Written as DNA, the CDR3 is TGCGCCAGCAGCCGCCAGGGGGACCAAGAGACCCAGTACTTC. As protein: CASSRQGDQETQYF.

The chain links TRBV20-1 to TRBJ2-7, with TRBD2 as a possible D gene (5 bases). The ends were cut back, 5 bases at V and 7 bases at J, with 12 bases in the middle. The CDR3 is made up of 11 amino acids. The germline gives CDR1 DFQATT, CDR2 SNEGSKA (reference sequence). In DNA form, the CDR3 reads TGCAGTGCTGGAAGTTCGGGGGAGCAGTACTTC. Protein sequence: CSAGSSGEQYF.

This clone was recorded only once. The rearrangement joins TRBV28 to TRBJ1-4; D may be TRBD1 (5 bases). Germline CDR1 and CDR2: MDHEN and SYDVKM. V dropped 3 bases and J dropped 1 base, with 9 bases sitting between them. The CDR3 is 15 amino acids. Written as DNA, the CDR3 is TGTGCCAGCAGTTTTAACAGGAAAACTAATGAAAAACTGTTTTTT. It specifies CASSFNRKTNEKLFF.

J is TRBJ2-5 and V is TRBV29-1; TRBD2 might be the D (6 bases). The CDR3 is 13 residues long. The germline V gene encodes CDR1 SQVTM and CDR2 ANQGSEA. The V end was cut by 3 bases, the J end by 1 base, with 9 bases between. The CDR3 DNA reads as TGCAGCGTTGAGGGGGGTCCCCAAGAGACCCAGTACTTC. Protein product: CSVEGGPQETQYF.

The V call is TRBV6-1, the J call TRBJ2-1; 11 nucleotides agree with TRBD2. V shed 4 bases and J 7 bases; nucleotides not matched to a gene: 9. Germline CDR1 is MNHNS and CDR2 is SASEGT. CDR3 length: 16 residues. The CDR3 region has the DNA TGTGCCAGCAGTGGGCTTAGCGGGGGGGGACCTAATGAGCAGTTCTTC. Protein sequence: CASSGLSGGGPNEQFF.

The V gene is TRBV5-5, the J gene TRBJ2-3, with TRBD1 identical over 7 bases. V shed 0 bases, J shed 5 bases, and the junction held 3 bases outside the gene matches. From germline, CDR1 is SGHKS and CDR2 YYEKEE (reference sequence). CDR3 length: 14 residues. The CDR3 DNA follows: TGTGCCAGCAGCTTGGCAGGGGGAAGAGATACGCAGTATTTT. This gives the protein CASSLAGGRDTQYF.

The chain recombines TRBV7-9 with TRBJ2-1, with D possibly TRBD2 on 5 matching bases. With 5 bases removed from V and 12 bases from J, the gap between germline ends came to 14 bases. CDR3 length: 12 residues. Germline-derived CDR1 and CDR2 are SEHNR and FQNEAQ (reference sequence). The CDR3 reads CASSPSGVVQFF. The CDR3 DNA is TGTGCCAGCAGCCCCTCCGGGGTGGTGCAGTTCTTC.

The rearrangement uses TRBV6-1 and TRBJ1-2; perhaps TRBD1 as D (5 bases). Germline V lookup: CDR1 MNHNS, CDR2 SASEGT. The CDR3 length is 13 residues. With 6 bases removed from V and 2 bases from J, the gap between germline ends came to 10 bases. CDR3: CASSVGANYGYTF. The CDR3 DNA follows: TGTGCCAGCAGCGTTGGGGCCAACTATGGCTACACCTTC.

CDR3 loop: CASSVGGEVSNEQFF. CDR3 in DNA: TGTGCCAGCAGTGTGGGAGGGGAAGTGAGCAATGAGCAGTTCTTC. This chain uses TRBV6-4 with TRBJ2-1; 7 positions match TRBD2. Germline lookup yields CDR1 MRHNA and CDR2 SNTAGT. The CDR3 is made up of 15 amino acids. V was clipped by 4 bases and J by 6 bases; unmatched bases: 9.

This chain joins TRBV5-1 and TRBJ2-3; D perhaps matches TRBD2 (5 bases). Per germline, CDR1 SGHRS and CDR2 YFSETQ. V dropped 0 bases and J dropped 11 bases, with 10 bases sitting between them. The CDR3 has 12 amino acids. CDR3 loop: CASSLGLALQYF. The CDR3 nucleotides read TGCGCCAGCAGCTTGGGGTTAGCGTTGCAGTATTTT.

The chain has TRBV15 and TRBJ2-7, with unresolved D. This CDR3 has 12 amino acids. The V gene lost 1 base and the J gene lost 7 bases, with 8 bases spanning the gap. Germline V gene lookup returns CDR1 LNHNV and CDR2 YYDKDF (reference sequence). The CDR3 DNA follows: TGTGCCACCAGCAGAGTCCCCGGGGAGCAGTACTTC. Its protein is CATSRVPGEQYF.

CDR3 residues: CSVGMATSDTQYF. The CDR3 nucleotides read TGCAGCGTTGGAATGGCGACTTCAGATACGCAGTATTTT. The V gene is TRBV29-1, the J gene TRBJ2-3; D gene ambiguous. V dropped 4 bases and J dropped 4 bases, with 12 bases sitting between them. This CDR3 is built from 13 residues. The germline V gene encodes CDR1 SQVTM and CDR2 ANQGSEA.

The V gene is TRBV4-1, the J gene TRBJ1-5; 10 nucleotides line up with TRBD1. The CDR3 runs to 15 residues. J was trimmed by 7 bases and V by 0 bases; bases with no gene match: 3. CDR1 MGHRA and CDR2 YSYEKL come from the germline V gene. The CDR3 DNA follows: TGCGCCAGCAGCCAAGAGGGACAGGGGTCCCAGCCCCAGCATTTT. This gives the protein CASSQEGQGSQPQHF.